A selection of T cell receptor beta chains follows, all from one sample in a study of cytomegalovirus exposure and HLA in healthy donors. Clones were read by immunoSEQ multiplex PCR, and TCRdb kept only the in-frame ones, dropping some. Among 180,000 or so clones listed, 70% to 80% were seen once. Input material: PBMCs. Receptors were obtained from a man in his late teens or twenties in good health and CMV-seronegative. The CDR3 runs from the conserved cysteine through the conserved F or W. Fields, in order: D gene, clone size, V gene, J gene, CDR3 DNA, CDR3 protein. D genes are given only for firm matches. Rows may omit the clone size; those that give it use once, few, many or a size class.

D gene: NA
clone size: NA
V gene: TRBV6-6
J gene: TRBJ2-7
CDR3 DNA: TGTGCCAGCTCTCTAGCATCCCACGAGCAGTACTTC
CDR3 protein: CASSLASHEQYF

D gene: NA
clone size: NA
V gene: TRBV6-1
J gene: TRBJ2-7
CDR3 DNA: TGTGCCAGCAGTGAATGGCAGGGGATCTACGAGCAGTACTTC
CDR3 protein: CASSEWQGIYEQYF

D gene: NA
clone size: NA
V gene: TRBV2
J gene: TRBJ1-2
CDR3 DNA: TGTGCCAGCAGTGAAGCGCGGGCGGGCTACACCTTC
CDR3 protein: CASSEARAGYTF

D gene: NA
clone size: NA
V gene: TRBV21-1
J gene: TRBJ1-5
CDR3 DNA: TGTGCCAGCAGCAACCGGGACAGGGTGGGCAATCAGCCCCAGCATTTT
CDR3 protein: CASSNRDRVGNQPQHF

D gene: NA
clone size: NA
V gene: TRBV6-1
J gene: TRBJ1-1
CDR3 DNA: TGTGCCAGCAGCCGTTACAGGGAACGGACTGAAGCTTTCTTT
CDR3 protein: CASSRYRERTEAFF

D gene: TRBD1
clone size: NA
V gene: TRBV6-1
J gene: TRBJ2-4
CDR3 DNA: TGTGCCAGCAGCGCGGACAGGGTGGGGGACATTCAGTACTTC
CDR3 protein: CASSADRVGDIQYF

D gene: TRBD1
clone size: NA
V gene: TRBV6-1
J gene: TRBJ1-2
CDR3 DNA: TGTGCCAGCAGTGAAGGAACAGGGGCTTGGTATGGCTACACCTTC
CDR3 protein: CASSEGTGAWYGYTF

D gene: NA
clone size: NA
V gene: TRBV5-1
J gene: TRBJ2-5
CDR3 DNA: TGCGCCAGCAGCTTGTCGTCGTTTGGGGCGAGAGAGACCCAGTACTTC
CDR3 protein: CASSLSSFGARETQYF

D gene: TRBD1
clone size: NA
V gene: TRBV6-1
J gene: TRBJ2-2
CDR3 DNA: TGTGCCAGCGTGGGGAGGGACAGGGACACCGGGGAGCTGTTTTTT
CDR3 protein: CASVGRDRDTGELFF

D gene: NA
clone size: NA
V gene: TRBV6-1
J gene: TRBJ2-1
CDR3 DNA: TGTGCCAGCACTCCCGACAGGAGCTCCTACAATGAGCGGTTCTTC
CDR3 protein: CASTPDRSSYNERFF

D gene: TRBD1
clone size: NA
V gene: TRBV4-1
J gene: TRBJ2-6
CDR3 DNA: TGCGCCAGCAGCCAAGAGACAGGGTCTGGGGCCAACGTCCTGACTTTC
CDR3 protein: CASSQETGSGANVLTF

D gene: TRBD2
clone size: few
V gene: TRBV9
J gene: TRBJ2-1
CDR3 DNA: TGTGCCAGCAGCTTCGGACTAGCGGGATTAAACAATGAGCAGTTCTTC
CDR3 protein: CASSFGLAGLNNEQFF

D gene: NA
clone size: NA
V gene: TRBV2
J gene: TRBJ2-3
CDR3 DNA: TGTGCCTCCCGAGCCACAGATACGCAGTATTTT
CDR3 protein: CASRATDTQYF

D gene: TRBD2
clone size: NA
V gene: TRBV6-4
J gene: TRBJ2-1
CDR3 DNA: TGTGCCAGCAGCGGGCTGTGGGGGGGAGGACATGAGCAGTTCTTC
CDR3 protein: CASSGLWGGGHEQFF

D gene: TRBD2
clone size: NA
V gene: TRBV7-3
J gene: TRBJ2-1
CDR3 DNA: TGTGCCAGCAGGCCCCCGGGACTAGCGGGGAACAATGAGCAGTTCTTC
CDR3 protein: CASRPPGLAGNNEQFF

D gene: TRBD2
clone size: once
V gene: TRBV5-8
J gene: TRBJ2-2
CDR3 DNA: TGTGCCAGCAGCTTGGGCGGGAGGGCCACCGGGGAGCTGTTTTTT
CDR3 protein: CASSLGGRATGELFF

D gene: NA
clone size: NA
V gene: TRBV14
J gene: TRBJ1-4
CDR3 DNA: TGTGCCAGCAGCCTCGGTATTGAAAAACTGTTTTTT
CDR3 protein: CASSLGIEKLFF

D gene: NA
clone size: NA
V gene: TRBV5-1
J gene: TRBJ1-2
CDR3 DNA: TGCGCCAACCGGAGCGGGGGGCCGTGCAACTATGGCTACACCTTC
CDR3 protein: CANRSGGPCNYGYTF

D gene: NA
clone size: NA
V gene: TRBV2
J gene: TRBJ1-5
CDR3 DNA: TGTGCCAGCAGGGAAGGACGGACAAATCAGCCCCAGCATTTT
CDR3 protein: CASREGRTNQPQHF

D gene: NA
clone size: once
V gene: TRBV7-8
J gene: TRBJ2-7
CDR3 DNA: TGTGCCAGCAGCTTAGATTTTACCCAGGAGCAGTACTTC
CDR3 protein: CASSLDFTQEQYF

D gene: NA
clone size: NA
V gene: TRBV27
J gene: TRBJ2-7
CDR3 DNA: TGTGCCAGCAGCCCCCAGGTGGGGAGGGAGCAGTACTTC
CDR3 protein: CASSPQVGREQYF

D gene: TRBD1
clone size: NA
V gene: TRBV5-8
J gene: TRBJ2-1
CDR3 DNA: TGTGCCAGCAGCTTGAGGACAGGGGCCGGTGAGCAGTTCTTC
CDR3 protein: CASSLRTGAGEQFF

D gene: NA
clone size: NA
V gene: TRBV5-6
J gene: TRBJ2-5
CDR3 DNA: TGTGCCAGCAGCTTGTATTTGGCCGGGGTTGGGGAGACCCAGTACTTC
CDR3 protein: CASSLYLAGVGETQYF

D gene: NA
clone size: NA
V gene: TRBV9
J gene: TRBJ1-5
CDR3 DNA: TGTGCCAGCAGCGAACAGCCCTATAGCAATCAGCCCCAGCATTTT
CDR3 protein: CASSEQPYSNQPQHF

D gene: TRBD1
clone size: NA
V gene: TRBV5-1
J gene: TRBJ2-3
CDR3 DNA: TGCGCCAGCAGCTTGTGGGGACAGGGTACAGATACGCAGTATTTT
CDR3 protein: CASSLWGQGTDTQYF

D gene: NA
clone size: NA
V gene: TRBV6-5
J gene: TRBJ1-2
CDR3 DNA: TGTGCCAGCGGGGAGGGGGGCTATGGCTACACCTTC
CDR3 protein: CASGEGGYGYTF

D gene: NA
clone size: once
V gene: TRBV19
J gene: TRBJ2-7
CDR3 DNA: TGTGCCAGTAGTCCCCACAGGAATTCCTACGAGCAGTACTTC
CDR3 protein: CASSPHRNSYEQYF

D gene: TRBD1
clone size: NA
V gene: TRBV29-1
J gene: TRBJ2-2
CDR3 DNA: TGCAGCGCCATTTCCCGGGACAGGGGAGCCGGGGAGCTGTTTTTT
CDR3 protein: CSAISRDRGAGELFF

D gene: NA
clone size: NA
V gene: TRBV9
J gene: TRBJ2-2
CDR3 DNA: TGTGCCAGCAGCCCTAGTAGAGAGACTAGTACCCTCCCTCACACCGGGGAGCTGTTTTTT
CDR3 protein: CASSPSRETSTLPHTGELFF

D gene: TRBD2
clone size: NA
V gene: TRBV13
J gene: TRBJ2-3
CDR3 DNA: TGTGCCAGCAGCCCGGGGGGTACGGTTAGCACAGATACGCAGTATTTT
CDR3 protein: CASSPGGTVSTDTQYF

D gene: TRBD2
clone size: once
V gene: TRBV10-1
J gene: TRBJ2-1
CDR3 DNA: TGCGCCAGCAGTGAAGGCGGGGGGCCCTACAATGAGCAGTTCTTC
CDR3 protein: CASSEGGGPYNEQFF

D gene: TRBD1
clone size: NA
V gene: TRBV19
J gene: TRBJ1-2
CDR3 DNA: TGTGCCAGCTTCCGGGACAGGGGATTCTATGGCTACACCTTC
CDR3 protein: CASFRDRGFYGYTF

D gene: TRBD2
clone size: NA
V gene: TRBV7-8
J gene: TRBJ2-5
CDR3 DNA: TGTGCCAGCAGCTTCCTGGCGGGGGAGGAGACCCAGTACTTC
CDR3 protein: CASSFLAGEETQYF

D gene: NA
clone size: NA
V gene: TRBV28
J gene: TRBJ1-1
CDR3 DNA: TGTGCCAGCAGATCCTCGGTGGTCACTGAAGCTTTCTTT
CDR3 protein: CASRSSVVTEAFF

D gene: NA
clone size: few
V gene: TRBV29-1
J gene: TRBJ1-1
CDR3 DNA: TGCAGCGGAAGGACTGGCACTGAAGCTTTCTTT
CDR3 protein: CSGRTGTEAFF

D gene: NA
clone size: NA
V gene: TRBV6-1
J gene: TRBJ2-7
CDR3 DNA: TGTGCCAGCAGTGAAACAGGTTGGCAGTACTTC
CDR3 protein: CASSETGWQYF

D gene: TRBD1
clone size: NA
V gene: TRBV5-1
J gene: TRBJ1-4
CDR3 DNA: TGCGCCAGCAGCTTTAGGACAGGGGGAAGTGAAAAACTGTTTTTT
CDR3 protein: CASSFRTGGSEKLFF

D gene: TRBD1
clone size: NA
V gene: TRBV30
J gene: TRBJ1-2
CDR3 DNA: TGTGCCTGGAGTGTACTCAGACAGGGGAGGGGCTACACCTTC
CDR3 protein: CAWSVLRQGRGYTF

D gene: TRBD1
clone size: NA
V gene: TRBV5-1
J gene: TRBJ2-7
CDR3 DNA: TGCGCCAGCAGCAAGGGGACAGCTTCCTACGAGCAGTACTTC
CDR3 protein: CASSKGTASYEQYF

D gene: NA
clone size: NA
V gene: TRBV6-1
J gene: TRBJ1-2
CDR3 DNA: TGTGCCAGCAACAAGGACAGATTCGCTAACTATGGCTACACCTTC
CDR3 protein: CASNKDRFANYGYTF

D gene: NA
clone size: NA
V gene: TRBV25-1
J gene: TRBJ1-5
CDR3 DNA: TGTGCCAGCAGTAGGACAGGCAATCAGCCCCAGCATTTT
CDR3 protein: CASSRTGNQPQHF

D gene: NA
clone size: NA
V gene: TRBV7-9
J gene: TRBJ1-1
CDR3 DNA: TGTGCCAGCAGCACCAGCACTGAAGCTTTCTTT
CDR3 protein: CASSTSTEAFF